The present T cell receptor (beta chain) was sequenced within a study of T cells in Graves' hyperthyroidism and ophthalmopathy. General study findings and limits: In validation, the model predicted ophthalmopathy. These predictions came a median roughly 7.1 months before onset.

Amplification targeted TCR beta CDR3 regions from RNA transcripts. In the first-round RT-PCR of the TCR CDR3, the HTBI primer set was used. One entry per CDR3 protein results from TCRdb running MiXCR on the multiplex PCR reads. The sample lists roughly 520,000 distinct CDR3 sequences, roughly 25% seen once, with approximately 10% in the top ten. The table lists this clonotype with a count of one. Its antigen is unidentified. Thyroid ultrasound and orbital computed tomography, with clinical symptoms and serum thyroxine and TRAb, informed diagnoses. Fresh 10 ml peripheral blood yielded PBMCs. This CDR3 has 15 amino acids. CDR1 is MNHEY, CDR2 SMNVEV, per germline (reference sequence). Trimming removed 0 bases at V and 0 bases at J, with 9 bases between.

This sequence joins TRBV27 and TRBJ2-7; possible D gene TRBD2, 5 bases. Sequencing was carried out using blood. The receptor comes from a woman aged 30 to 39 with Graves' ophthalmopathy. CDR3 sequence: CASSLSSASSYEQYF. CDR3 bases: TGTGCCAGCAGTTTATCTAGCGCTAGCTCCTACGAGCAGTACTTC.